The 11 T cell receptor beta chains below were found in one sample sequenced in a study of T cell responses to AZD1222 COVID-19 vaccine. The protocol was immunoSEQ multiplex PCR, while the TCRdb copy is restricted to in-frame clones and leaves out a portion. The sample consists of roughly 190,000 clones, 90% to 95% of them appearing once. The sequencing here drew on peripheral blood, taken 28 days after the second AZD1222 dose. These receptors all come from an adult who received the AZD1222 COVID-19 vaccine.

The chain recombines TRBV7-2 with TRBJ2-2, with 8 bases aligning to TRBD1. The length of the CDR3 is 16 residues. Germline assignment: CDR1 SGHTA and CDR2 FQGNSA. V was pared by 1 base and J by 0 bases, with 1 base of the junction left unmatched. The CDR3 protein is CASSLGGQANTGELFF. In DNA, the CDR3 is TGTGCCAGCAGCTTAGGGGGACAGGCGAACACCGGGGAGCTGTTTTTT.

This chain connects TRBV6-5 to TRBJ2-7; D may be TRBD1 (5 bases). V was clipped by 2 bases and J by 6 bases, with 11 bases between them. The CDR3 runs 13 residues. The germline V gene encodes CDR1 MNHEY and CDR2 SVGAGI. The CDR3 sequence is CASSYGAALEQYF. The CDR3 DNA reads TGTGCCAGCAGTTACGGGGCGGCCCTCGAGCAGTACTTC.

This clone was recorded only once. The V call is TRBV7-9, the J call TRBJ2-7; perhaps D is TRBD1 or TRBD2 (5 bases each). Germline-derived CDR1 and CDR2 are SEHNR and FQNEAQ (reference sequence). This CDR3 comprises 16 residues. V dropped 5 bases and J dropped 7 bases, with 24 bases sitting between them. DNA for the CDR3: TGTGCCAGCAGCCCCGAGGGGCCCCGAGGATCGCGGGAGCAGTACTTC. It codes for CASSPEGPRGSREQYF.

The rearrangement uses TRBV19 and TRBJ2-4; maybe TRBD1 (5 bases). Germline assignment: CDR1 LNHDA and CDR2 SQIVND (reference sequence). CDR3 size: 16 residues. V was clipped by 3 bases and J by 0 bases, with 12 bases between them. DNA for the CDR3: TGTGCCAGTAGTATCGCCCAGGGCCTAGCCAAAAACATTCAGTACTTC. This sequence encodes CASSIAQGLAKNIQYF.

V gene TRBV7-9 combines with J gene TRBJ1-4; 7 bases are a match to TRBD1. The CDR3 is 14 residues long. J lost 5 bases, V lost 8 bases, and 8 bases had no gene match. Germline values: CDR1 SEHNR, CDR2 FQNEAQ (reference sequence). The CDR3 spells CASGSGQLNEKLFF. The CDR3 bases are TGTGCCAGCGGCTCGGGACAGTTGAATGAAAAACTGTTTTTT.

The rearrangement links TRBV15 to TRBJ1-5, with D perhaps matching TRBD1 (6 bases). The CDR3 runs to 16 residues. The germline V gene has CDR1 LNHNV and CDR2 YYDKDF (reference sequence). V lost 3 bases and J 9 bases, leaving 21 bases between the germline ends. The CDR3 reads CATSSDRTGGLRPQHF. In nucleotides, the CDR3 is TGTGCCACCAGCAGTGATCGTACCGGGGGCCTCCGGCCCCAGCATTTT.

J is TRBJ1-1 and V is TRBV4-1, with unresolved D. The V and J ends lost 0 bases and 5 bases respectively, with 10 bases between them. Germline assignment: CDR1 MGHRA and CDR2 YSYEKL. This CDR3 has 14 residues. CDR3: CASSQEGPRTEAFF. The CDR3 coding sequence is TGCGCCAGCAGCCAAGAGGGCCCGAGGACTGAAGCTTTCTTT.

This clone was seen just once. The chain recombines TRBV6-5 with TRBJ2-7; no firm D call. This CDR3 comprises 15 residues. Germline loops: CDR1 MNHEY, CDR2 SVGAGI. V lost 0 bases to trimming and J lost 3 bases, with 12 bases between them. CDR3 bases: TGTGCCAGCAGTTACTCAATCGGGCGTAACTACGAGCAGTACTTC. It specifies CASSYSIGRNYEQYF.

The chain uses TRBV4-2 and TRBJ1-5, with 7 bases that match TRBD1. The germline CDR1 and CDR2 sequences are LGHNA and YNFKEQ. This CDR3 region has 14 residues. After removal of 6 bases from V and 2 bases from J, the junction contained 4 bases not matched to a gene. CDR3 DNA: TGTGCCAGCAGTTCAACAGGGGGCAATCAGCCCCAGCATTTT. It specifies CASSSTGGNQPQHF.

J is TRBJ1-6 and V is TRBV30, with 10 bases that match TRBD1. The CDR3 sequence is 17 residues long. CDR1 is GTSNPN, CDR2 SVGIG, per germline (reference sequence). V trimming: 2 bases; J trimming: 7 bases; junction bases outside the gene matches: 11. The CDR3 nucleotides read TGTGCCTGGAGTAAAAGGAGGGACAGGGGATACAATTCACCCCTCCACTTT. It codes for CAWSKRRDRGYNSPLHF.

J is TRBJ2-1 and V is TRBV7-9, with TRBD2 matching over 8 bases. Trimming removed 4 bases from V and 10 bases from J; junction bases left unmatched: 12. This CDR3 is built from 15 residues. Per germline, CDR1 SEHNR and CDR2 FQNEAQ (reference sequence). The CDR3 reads CASSSPGRGDWEQFF. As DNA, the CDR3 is TGTGCCAGCAGCTCCCCTGGGCGGGGGGATTGGGAGCAGTTCTTC.